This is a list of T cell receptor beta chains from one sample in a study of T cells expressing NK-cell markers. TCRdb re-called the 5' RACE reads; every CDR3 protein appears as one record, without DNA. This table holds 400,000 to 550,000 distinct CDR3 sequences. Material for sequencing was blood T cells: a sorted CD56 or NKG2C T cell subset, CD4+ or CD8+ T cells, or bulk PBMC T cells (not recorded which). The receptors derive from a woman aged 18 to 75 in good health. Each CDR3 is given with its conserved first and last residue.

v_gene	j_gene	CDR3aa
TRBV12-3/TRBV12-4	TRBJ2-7	CASSSHPRGRAYEQYF
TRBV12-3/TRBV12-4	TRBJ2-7	CASSLAPMGSEQYF
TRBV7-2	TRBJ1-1	CASSLGIGGTEAFF
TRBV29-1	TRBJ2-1	CSVWLAGDNEQFF
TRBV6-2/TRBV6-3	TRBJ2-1	CASSRGLAGGPGWNEQFF
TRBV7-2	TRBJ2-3	CASSSHPGTSRADTQYF
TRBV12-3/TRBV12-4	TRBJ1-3	CASVSMGGNTIYF
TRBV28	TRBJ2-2	CASSHVGELFF
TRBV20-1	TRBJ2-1	CSARAGPLEEQFF
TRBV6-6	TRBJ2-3	CASGSSDTQYF
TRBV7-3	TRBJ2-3	CASSPRARSTDTQYF
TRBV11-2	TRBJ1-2	CASSLQLQRQGTNYGYTF
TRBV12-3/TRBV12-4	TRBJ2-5	CASSLRGAGETQYF
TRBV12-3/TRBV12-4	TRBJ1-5	CASSPLGSPGTGDQPQHF
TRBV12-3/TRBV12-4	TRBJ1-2	CASRGSPGGYTF
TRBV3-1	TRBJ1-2	CASSQVDSNYGYTF
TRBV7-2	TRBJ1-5	CASSLVAVGNQPQHF
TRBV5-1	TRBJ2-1	CASSAMSSYNEQFF
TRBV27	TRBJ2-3	CASSHQGVADTQYF
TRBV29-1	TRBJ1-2	CSVSTDSYGYTF
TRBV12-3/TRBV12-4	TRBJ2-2	CASSFGGKNTGELFF
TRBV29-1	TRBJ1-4	CSVRGNEKLFF
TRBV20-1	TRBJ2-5	CSAQVGLQETQYF
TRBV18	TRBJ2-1	CASSPSAYNEQFF
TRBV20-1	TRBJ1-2	CSAAPAGSRNGYTF
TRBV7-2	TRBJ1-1	CASSLGGQLTEAFF
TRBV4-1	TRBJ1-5	CASSSRWGTGSNQPQHF
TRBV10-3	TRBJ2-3	CAISIAGDPTDTQYF
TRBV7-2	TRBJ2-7	CASSLGGRSYEQYF
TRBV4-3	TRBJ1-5	CASSQDTFDNQPQHF
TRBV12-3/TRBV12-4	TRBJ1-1	CASSRGGSMNTEAFF
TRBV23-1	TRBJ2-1	CASSHYRETSVPSYNEQFF
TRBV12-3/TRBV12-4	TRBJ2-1	CASSLGLGGSQQFF
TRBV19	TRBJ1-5	CASGPGSQPQHF
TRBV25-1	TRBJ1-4	CATQGEEKLFF
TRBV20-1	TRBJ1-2	CSASDPGQGPPSYTF
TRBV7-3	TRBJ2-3	CASSPTGGNTDTQYF
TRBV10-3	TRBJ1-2	CAISEDRAMRANYGYTF
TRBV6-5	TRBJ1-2	CASSYSGRANYGYTF
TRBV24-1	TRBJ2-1	CATSDPLAGGLRNEQFF
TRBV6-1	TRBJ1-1	CASRLTGGTEAFF
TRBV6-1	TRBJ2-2	CASSEEGARVGELFF